This T cell receptor (beta chain) was found in a study of T cell responses to AZD1222 COVID-19 vaccine. Measured with immunoSEQ multiplex PCR; TCRdb has only the in-frame clones, and not every one. The table includes about 100,000 clones, more than 70% detected once. Study-level findings and limits: White British donors predominated, females outnumbered males, and clonal diversity was possibly underestimated. Regions 160-218 and 743-854 dominated among vaccine-associated CD4 TCRs spanning spike.

CDR1 and CDR2 (germline): LNHDA, SQIVND (reference sequence). V lost 5 bases and J lost 5; bases outside the gene matches: 12. The CDR3 has 16 residues. This clone showed up just once. Its matching antigen is unknown. The sequencing here drew on peripheral blood, taken on day 0 of MenACWY control vaccination. The source of this sequence is an adult in good health. The rearrangement links TRBV19 to TRBJ1-5; TRBD1 matches 7 bases. The CDR3 DNA reads TGTGCCAGTAGTCCCCAGACAGGGCCAGATGATCAGCCCCAGCATTTT. Amino acids: CASSPQTGPDDQPQHF.